Included here is one T cell receptor beta chain sequence, with context. TCRdb re-called the RT-PCR reads through MiXCR, storing one row per CDR3 protein. This sample carries about 580,000 distinct CDR3 sequences, 14% of them seen once, and the ten largest clones take roughly 10%. This sample is drawn from a study of response to subunit inactivated influenza vaccine. The sequence derives from a man between 50 and 59 years old who received an inactivated influenza vaccine. The source material was PBMCs from blood, sampled about 12 days after vaccination.

The DNA for the CDR3 is TGCAGCGTTAGCAGGGGGCTGGGCTACACCTTC. Translation: CSVSRGLGYTF. This rearrangement joins TRBV29-1 to TRBJ1-2, with 8 bases aligning to TRBD1. The junction had 4 bases not matched to a gene; V was cut back by 5 bases and J by 8 bases. This CDR3 contains 11 residues. The germline CDR1 and CDR2 sequences are SQVTM and ANQGSEA.